This T cell receptor beta chain comes out of a study of blood T cell repertoires in COVID-19. This CDR3 comprises 15 residues. Trimming shortened V by 4 bases and J by 0 bases, and 11 bases separated the two germline ends. Germline V lookup: CDR1 SGDLS, CDR2 YYNGEE. Profiling relied on immunoSEQ multiplex PCR, and the TCRdb table lists in-frame clones only, not all of them. In the table there are roughly 32,000 clones, roughly 88% of which are singletons. Sequencing used peripheral blood. The clonotype originates from an elderly man with acute or convalescent COVID-19. V gene TRBV9 combines with J gene TRBJ2-1; D is possibly TRBD1 (6 bases). The CDR3 here is CASSPRTASYNEQFF. The CDR3 DNA sequence: TGTGCCAGCAGCCCAAGGACAGCCTCCTACAATGAGCAGTTCTTC.